This T cell receptor (beta chain) was obtained from a study of CD8 T cells in cerebrospinal fluid in Alzheimer's disease. Study information: CSF T cell clonal expansion was assessed by plate-based nested PCR and droplet-based sequencing. Whole-study results and caveats: The authors cautioned that cerebrospinal fluid EBV-specific TCRs do not prove EBV causes Alzheimer's.

Regarding this clonotype: What it binds is unknown.

Live CSF cells were sorted with a live/dead marker for droplet-based sequencing. CDR1 and CDR2 from the germline V gene are SGHVS and FNYEAQ. The CDR3 spans 17 residues. CSF cells underwent 10X single-cell V(D)J and 5' gene-expression profiling. TCRdb derives one entry per CDR3 protein from the 10x single-cell sequencing reads, leaving out DNA. The table counts under 800 distinct CDR3 sequences; approximately 30% lies in the top ten. Sequenced input: cerebrospinal fluid. The V gene is TRBV7-6, the J gene TRBJ2-5; TCRdb's assignment of TRBD2 cannot be checked, as there is no DNA. The source of this sequence is a human donor with Alzheimer's disease. Here the CDR3 reads CASSSPVAGDSQETQYF.